Given below is one T cell receptor (beta chain) in context. This receptor's antigen is unknown. Qualities for individual bases were not recorded, and no much larger clone is one base off. The TCR beta CDR3 regions were amplified from RNA transcripts. A first-round RT-PCR of the TCR CDR3 used the HTBI primer set with the Qiagen OneStep RT-PCR kit. Libraries were constructed in a second round of multiplex PCR, after which size selection and purification were carried out. The libraries were sequenced on an Illumina HiSeq2000 using paired-end 100 bp reads. Per the authors' processing: Raw data were processed with SOAPnuke, discarding reads with adapters, uncalled bases, mean Phred below 15, or no exact constant-primer or identifier match. COPE v1.2.5 was used to merge the high-quality paired reads, and each unique nucleotide sequence was defined as a clonotype. Clonotypes were aligned to IMGT TRBV, TRBD and TRBJ reference segments using MiTCR v1.1. The analysis was restricted to V-J combinations with a frequency above 0.0001, which together covered about 99% of the repertoires. A TCS score was defined as the ratio between F50 (clonal expansion) and ExV (chaos), using BLOSUM62-based TCRdist between CDR3 peptides within each V-J. Welch's t-statistics and random forest reduced 500 to 650 V-J features to 10 to 15, which were used in a naive Bayes classifier (R e1071). The raw public reads went through TCRdb reprocessing: fastp at Q25, MiXCR clone calling, in-frame beta chains kept. Here each entry gathers all rows of one CDR3 protein and keeps the most common genes and DNA. The V and J calls were determined by TCRdb, not by the authors. The sample profile shows hundreds of thousands of distinct CDR3 sequences; 12% to 15% of them were found once. The ten largest clones represent roughly 10% of the sample.

Stable Graves' hyperthyroidism was defined as the absence of progression to ophthalmopathy over 18 months of follow-up. Hyperthyroidism patients were newly diagnosed, with disease duration under 2 months, and aged 18 to 65 years. Exclusion was applied to patients with uncontrolled infections, other autoimmune diseases, pregnancy or lactation. Diagnoses were based on clinical symptoms, serum thyroxine and TRAb, thyroid ultrasound and orbital computed tomography. Ficoll-Paque density gradient centrifugation was used to isolate PBMCs from around 10 ml of fresh peripheral blood. Trizol reagent was used to extract total RNA, and RNA quality was then checked on an Agilent 2100 Bioanalyzer. This specimen belongs to a study of T cells in Graves' hyperthyroidism and ophthalmopathy (dated by TCRdb to the late 2010s). Background on the whole study: Peripheral blood was sampled at the time of initial diagnosis, prior to any treatment. A discovery cohort of about 95 patients, roughly 45 with Graves' ophthalmopathy and 55 to 60 with stable Graves' hyperthyroidism, was used to find distinguishing TCR V-J signatures. An independent validation cohort of fewer than 20 hyperthyroidism patients and over 15 patients who later progressed to ophthalmopathy tested prospective prediction of ophthalmopathy. The approximately 90 discovery patients were divided at random into training and test sets in a 7:3 ratio. In addition, the study compared T-cell repertoires in thyroid tissue and in blood from roughly 6 Graves' hyperthyroidism patients. Once sampling was done, hyperthyroidism patients were given methimazole at a starting dose of 30 mg daily, whereas ophthalmopathy patients were given high-dose intravenous methylprednisolone. According to the paper, TCR Vbeta CDR3 sequencing was carried out on more than 120 peripheral blood samples, which came from over 40 ophthalmopathy, 75 or so hyperthyroidism and roughly 17 progressor patients. Overall study outcomes, separate from this receptor: Sample size was not statistically predetermined, and investigators were not blinded to group allocation. Most expanded thyroid clonotypes (frequency above 0.001) were also detected in blood, a finding suggesting that blood repertoires may reflect thyroid immune responses. In cross-validation, a model built on a 13 V-J signature told ophthalmopathy apart from stable hyperthyroidism with approximately 90% sensitivity and roughly 82% specificity, and in testing the same model reached 80%/75%. During validation, the model predicted progression to ophthalmopathy a median of about 6.3 months ahead of onset, with more than 60% sensitivity and 72.22% specificity.

Trimming accounts for 6 bases at V and 4 bases at J, while the number of junction bases matched to no gene is 8. The germline V gene provides CDR1 SNHLY and CDR2 FYNNEI. The cysteine opens and the phenylalanine closes a CDR3 of 14 amino acids. This entry keeps only the CDR3 DNA: 42 bases, framed from base 1. The specimen sequenced was blood. This TCR came from a woman younger than 35 with Graves' hyperthyroidism. The chain employs TRBV2 and TRBJ1-1; 7 nucleotides in the junction match TRBD1. The CDR3 protein sequence reads: CASRDRDPGTEAFF. At the DNA level, the sequence is TGTGCCAGCAGAGACAGGGATCCCGGCACTGAAGCTTTCTTT.